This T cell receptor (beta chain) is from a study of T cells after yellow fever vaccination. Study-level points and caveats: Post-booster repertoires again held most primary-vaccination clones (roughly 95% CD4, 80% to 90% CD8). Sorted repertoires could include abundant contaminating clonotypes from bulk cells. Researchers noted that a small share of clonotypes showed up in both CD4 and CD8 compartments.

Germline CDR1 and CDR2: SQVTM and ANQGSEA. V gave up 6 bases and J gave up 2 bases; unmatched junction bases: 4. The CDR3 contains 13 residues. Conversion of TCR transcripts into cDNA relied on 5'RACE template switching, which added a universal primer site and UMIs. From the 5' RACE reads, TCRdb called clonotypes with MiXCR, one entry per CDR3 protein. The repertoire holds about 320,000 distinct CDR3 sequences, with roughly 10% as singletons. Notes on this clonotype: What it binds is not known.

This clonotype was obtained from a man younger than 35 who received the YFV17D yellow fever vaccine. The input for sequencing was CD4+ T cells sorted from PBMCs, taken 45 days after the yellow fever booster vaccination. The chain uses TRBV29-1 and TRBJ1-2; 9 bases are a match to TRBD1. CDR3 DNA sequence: TGCAGCGTAACCGGGACAGGGAACTATGGCTACACCTTC. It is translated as CSVTGTGNYGYTF.